This T cell receptor beta chain was obtained from a study of blood T cell repertoires in COVID-19. Study details: Specimens from acute and convalescent COVID-19 originated in the United States, Italy and Spain.

Per the original data handling: Nucleated cell counts were estimated from reference gene primer amplification. Method: immunoSEQ multiplex PCR; TCRdb's copy keeps in-frame clones and lacks some. V and J calls and clone size are given by that table; D and trimming were obtained from the DNA. The sample yields 150,000 or so clones, around 80% seen once. After removal of 6 bases from V and 4 bases from J, the junction contained 4 bases not matched to a gene. Looked up from germline, CDR1 is LNHDA and CDR2 is SQIVND (reference sequence). This CDR3 has 13 residues. This TCR came from a woman aged 70-85 years with acute or convalescent COVID-19. The material sequenced was peripheral blood. The chain uses TRBV19 and TRBJ2-3; TRBD1 matches 7 bases. DNA of the CDR3: TGTGCCAGTAGGACAGGGTTCGCAGATACGCAGTATTTT. Its protein is CASRTGFADTQYF.